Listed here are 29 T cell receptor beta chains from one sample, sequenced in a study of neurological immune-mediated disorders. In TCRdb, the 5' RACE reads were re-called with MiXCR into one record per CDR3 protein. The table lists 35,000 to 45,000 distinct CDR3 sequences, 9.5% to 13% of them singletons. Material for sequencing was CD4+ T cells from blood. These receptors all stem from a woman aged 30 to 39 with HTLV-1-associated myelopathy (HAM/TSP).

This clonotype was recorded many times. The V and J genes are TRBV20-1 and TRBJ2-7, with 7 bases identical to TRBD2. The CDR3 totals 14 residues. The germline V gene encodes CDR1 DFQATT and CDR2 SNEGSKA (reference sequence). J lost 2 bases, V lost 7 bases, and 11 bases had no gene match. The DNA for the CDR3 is TGCAGTGTTGAGACGGGGGGATCCCCCTACGAGCAGTACTTC. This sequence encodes CSVETGGSPYEQYF.

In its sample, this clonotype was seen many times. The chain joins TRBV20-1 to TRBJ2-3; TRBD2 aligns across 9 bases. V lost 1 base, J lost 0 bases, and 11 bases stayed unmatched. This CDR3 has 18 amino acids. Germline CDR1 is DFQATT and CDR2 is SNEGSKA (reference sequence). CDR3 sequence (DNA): TGCAGTGCTAGAGGCCTTATGCGCGGGGGGGCAAGCACAGATACGCAGTATTTT. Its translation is CSARGLMRGGASTDTQYF.

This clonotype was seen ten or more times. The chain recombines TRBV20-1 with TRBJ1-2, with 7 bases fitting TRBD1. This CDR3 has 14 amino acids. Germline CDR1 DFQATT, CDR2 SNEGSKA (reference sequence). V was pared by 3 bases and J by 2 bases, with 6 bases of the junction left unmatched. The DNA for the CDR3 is TGCAGTGCTAGTAGGGGACAGATCAACTATGGCTACACCTTC. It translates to CSASRGQINYGYTF.

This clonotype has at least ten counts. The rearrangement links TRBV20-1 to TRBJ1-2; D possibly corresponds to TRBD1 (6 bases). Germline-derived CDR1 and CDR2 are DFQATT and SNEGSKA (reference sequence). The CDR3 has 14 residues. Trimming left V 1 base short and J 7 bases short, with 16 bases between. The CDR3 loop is CSARGAGGRTGYTF. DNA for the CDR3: TGCAGTGCTAGAGGGGCGGGGGGGCGGACTGGCTACACCTTC.

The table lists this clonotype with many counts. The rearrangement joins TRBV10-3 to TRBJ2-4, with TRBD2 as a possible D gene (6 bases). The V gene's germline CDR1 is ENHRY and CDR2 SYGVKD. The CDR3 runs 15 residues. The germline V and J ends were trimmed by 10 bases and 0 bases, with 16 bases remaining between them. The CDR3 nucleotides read TGTGCCACTAAGGAGGGGTATCGAGCCAAAAACATTCAGTACTTC. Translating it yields CATKEGYRAKNIQYF.

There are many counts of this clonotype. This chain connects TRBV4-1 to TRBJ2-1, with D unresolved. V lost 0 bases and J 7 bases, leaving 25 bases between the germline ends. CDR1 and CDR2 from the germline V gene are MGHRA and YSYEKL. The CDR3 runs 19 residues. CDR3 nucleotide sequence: TGCGCCAGCAGCCAAGAGCCCACCTACAGCAAATCTGGTTCTAATGAGCAGTTCTTC. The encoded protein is CASSQEPTYSKSGSNEQFF.

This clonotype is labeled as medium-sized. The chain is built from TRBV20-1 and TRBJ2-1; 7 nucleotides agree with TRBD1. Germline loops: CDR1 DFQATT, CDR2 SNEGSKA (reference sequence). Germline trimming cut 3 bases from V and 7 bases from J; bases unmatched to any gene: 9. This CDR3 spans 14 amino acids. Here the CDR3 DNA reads TGCAGTGCTAGTAGGGGCCAGGGGGTAAATGAGCAGTTCTTC. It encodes CSASRGQGVNEQFF.

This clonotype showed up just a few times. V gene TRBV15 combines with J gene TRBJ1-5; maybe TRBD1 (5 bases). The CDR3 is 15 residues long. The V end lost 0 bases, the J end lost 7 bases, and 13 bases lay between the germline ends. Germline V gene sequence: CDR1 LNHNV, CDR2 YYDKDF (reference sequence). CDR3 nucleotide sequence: TGTGCCACCAGCAGAGACCGGAGGGGTCTACAGCCCCAGCATTTT. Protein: CATSRDRRGLQPQHF.

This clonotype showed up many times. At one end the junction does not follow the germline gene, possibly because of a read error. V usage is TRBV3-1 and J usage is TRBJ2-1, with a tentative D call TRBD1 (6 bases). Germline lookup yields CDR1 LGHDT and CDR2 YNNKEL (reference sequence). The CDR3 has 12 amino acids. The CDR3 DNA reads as TGTGCCAGCAGTCAAGGGGGTTTGGGGCAGTTCTTC. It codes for CASSQGGLGQFF.

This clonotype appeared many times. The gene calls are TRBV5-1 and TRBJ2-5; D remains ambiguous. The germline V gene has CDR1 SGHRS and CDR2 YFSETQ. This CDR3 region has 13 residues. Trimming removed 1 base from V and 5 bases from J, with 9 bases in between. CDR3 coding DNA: TGCGCCAGCAGCTTGATTAGGGATGAGACCCAGTACTTC. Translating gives CASSLIRDETQYF. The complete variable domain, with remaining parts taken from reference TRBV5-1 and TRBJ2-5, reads KAGVTQTPRYLIKTRGQQVTLSCSPISGHRSVSWYQQTPGQGLQFLFEYFSETQRNKGNFPGRFSGRQFSNSRSEMNVSTLELGDSALYLCASSLIRDETQYFGPGTRLLVL.

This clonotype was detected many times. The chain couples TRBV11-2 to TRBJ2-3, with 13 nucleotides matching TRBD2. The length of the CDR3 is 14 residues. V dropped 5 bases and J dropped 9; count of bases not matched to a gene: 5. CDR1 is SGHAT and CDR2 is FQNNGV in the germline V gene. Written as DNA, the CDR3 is TGTGCCAGCAGCACTAGCGGGGGGGCGGGGACGCAGTATTTT. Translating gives CASSTSGGAGTQYF.

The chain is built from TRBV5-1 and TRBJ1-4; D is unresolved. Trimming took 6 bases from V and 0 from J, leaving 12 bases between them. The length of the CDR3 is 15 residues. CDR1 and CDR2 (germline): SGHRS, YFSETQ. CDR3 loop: CASNDTRATNEKLFF. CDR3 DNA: TGCGCCAGCAACGACACGCGGGCAACTAATGAAAAACTGTTTTTT.

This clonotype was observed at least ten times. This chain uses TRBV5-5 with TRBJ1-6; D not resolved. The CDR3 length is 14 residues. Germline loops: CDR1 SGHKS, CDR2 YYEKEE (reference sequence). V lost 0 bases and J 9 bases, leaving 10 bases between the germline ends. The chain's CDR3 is CASSLERLGSPLHF. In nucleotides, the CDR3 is TGTGCCAGCAGCTTGGAGAGGTTGGGTTCACCCCTCCACTTT.

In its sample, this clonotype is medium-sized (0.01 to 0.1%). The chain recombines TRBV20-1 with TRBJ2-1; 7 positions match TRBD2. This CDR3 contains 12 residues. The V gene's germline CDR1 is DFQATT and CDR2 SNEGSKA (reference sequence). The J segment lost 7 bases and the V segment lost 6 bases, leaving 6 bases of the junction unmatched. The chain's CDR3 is CSAKTSANEQFF. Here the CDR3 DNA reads TGCAGTGCCAAAACTAGCGCAAATGAGCAGTTCTTC.

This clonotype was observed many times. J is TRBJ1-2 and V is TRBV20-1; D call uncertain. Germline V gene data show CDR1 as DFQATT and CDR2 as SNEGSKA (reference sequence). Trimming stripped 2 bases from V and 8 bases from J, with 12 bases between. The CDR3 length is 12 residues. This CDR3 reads CSARSTARGYTF. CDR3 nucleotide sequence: TGCAGTGCTAGATCCACGGCACGAGGCTACACCTTC.

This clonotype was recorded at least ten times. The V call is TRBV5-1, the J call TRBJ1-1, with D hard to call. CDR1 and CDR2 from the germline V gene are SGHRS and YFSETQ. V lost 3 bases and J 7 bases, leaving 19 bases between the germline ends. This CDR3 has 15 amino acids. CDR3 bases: TGCGCCAGCAGCTCCATGACTTCTGGAGATAGTGAAGCTTTCTTT. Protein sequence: CASSSMTSGDSEAFF.

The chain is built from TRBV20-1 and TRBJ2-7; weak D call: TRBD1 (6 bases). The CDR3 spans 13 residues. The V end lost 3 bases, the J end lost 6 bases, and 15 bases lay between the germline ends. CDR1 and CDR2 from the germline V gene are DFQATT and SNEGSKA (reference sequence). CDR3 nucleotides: TGCAGTGCTAGGAAAACAGGGTCCAGCGAGCAGTACTTC. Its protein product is CSARKTGSSEQYF.

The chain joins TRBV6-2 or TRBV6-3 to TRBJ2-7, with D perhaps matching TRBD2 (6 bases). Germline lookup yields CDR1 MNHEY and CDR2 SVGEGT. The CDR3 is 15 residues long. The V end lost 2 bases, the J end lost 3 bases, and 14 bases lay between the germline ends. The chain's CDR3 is CASSYPRGGNYEQYF. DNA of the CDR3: TGTGCCAGCAGTTACCCCCGGGGCGGGAACTACGAGCAGTACTTC.

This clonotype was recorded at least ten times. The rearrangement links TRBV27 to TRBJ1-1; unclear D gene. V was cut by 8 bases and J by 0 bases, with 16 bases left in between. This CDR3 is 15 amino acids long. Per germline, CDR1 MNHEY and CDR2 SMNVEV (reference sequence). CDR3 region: CASSPAGLMNTEAFF. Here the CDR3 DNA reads TGTGCCAGCTCCCCCGCCGGGCTCATGAACACTGAAGCTTTCTTT.

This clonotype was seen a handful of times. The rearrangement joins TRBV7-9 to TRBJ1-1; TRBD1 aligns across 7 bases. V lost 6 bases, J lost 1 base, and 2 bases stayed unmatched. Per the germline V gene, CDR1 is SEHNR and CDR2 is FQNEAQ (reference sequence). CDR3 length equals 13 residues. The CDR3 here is CASSRTGNTEAFF. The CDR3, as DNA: TGTGCCAGCAGTCGGACAGGGAACACTGAAGCTTTCTTT.

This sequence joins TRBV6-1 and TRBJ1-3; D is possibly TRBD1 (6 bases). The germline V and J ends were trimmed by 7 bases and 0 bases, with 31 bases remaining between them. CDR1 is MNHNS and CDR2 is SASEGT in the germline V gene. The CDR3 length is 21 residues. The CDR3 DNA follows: TGTGCCAGCAATCCTAGCCCCTTTGGCAGGGGAATCGGGAGCTCTGGAAACACCATATATTTT. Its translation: CASNPSPFGRGIGSSGNTIYF.

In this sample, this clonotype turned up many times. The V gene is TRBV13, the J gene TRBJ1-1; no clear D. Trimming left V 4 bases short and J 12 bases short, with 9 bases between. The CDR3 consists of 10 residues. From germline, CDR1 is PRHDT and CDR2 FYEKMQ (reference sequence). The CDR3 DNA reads TGTGCCAGCAGCTATAGGGTCCCTTTCTTT. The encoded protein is CASSYRVPFF.

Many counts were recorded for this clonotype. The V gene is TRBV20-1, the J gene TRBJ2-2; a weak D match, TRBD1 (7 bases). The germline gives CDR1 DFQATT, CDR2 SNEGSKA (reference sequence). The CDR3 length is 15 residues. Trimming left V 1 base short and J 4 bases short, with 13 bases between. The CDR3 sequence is CSARGGQGGTGELFF. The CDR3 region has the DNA TGCAGTGCTAGAGGGGGCCAGGGGGGCACCGGGGAGCTGTTTTTT.

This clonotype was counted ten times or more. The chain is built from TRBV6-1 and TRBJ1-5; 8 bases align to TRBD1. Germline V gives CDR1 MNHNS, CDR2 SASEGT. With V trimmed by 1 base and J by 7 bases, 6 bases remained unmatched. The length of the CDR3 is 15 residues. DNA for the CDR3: TGTGCCAGCAGTGAAGTTCGGACAGGGCCCCAGCCCCAGCATTTT. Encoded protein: CASSEVRTGPQPQHF.

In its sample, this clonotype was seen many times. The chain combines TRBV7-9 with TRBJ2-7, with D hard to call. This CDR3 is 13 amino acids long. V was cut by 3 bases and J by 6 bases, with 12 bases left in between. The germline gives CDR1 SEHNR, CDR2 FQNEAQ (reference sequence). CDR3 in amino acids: CASSLLSLGEQYF. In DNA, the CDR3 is TGTGCCAGCAGCTTGCTTTCCCTCGGCGAGCAGTACTTC.

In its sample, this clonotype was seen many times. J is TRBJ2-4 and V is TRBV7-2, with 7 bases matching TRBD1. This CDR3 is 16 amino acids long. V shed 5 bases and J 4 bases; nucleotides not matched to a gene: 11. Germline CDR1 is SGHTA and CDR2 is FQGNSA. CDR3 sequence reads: CASSQRGTVLKNIQYF. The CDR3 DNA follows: TGTGCCAGCAGCCAAAGAGGGACAGTATTAAAAAACATTCAGTACTTC.

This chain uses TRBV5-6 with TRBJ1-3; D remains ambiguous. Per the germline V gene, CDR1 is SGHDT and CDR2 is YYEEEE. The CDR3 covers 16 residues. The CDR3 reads CNSSLLGFSSGNTIYF. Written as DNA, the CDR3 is TGTAACAGCAGCTTGCTCGGGTTCAGCTCTGGAAACACCATATATTTT.

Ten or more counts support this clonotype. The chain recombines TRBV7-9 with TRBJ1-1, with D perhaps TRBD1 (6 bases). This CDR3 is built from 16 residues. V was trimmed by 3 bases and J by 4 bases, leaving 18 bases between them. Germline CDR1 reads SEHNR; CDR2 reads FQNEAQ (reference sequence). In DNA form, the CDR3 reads TGTGCCAGCAGCTTGGGTAAACAGGGTTTGGGCACTGAAGCTTTCTTT. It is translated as CASSLGKQGLGTEAFF.

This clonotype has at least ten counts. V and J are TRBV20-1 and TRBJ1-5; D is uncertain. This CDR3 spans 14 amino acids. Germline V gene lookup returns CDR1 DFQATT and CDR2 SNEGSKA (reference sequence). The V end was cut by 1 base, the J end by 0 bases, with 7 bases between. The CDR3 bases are TGCAGTGCTAGAGTCGGAGCTAGCAATCAGCCCCAGCATTTT. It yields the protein CSARVGASNQPQHF.